This T cell receptor (beta chain) was captured by sequencing in a study of shared clonotypes between healthy human individuals. Whole-study findings and limits: Specimens sampled were limited to blood, with tissue repertoires likely differing.

Turning to this clone: Antigen unknown.

Method: immunoSEQ multiplex PCR; TCRdb's copy keeps in-frame clones and lacks some. The table records fewer than 650,000 clones, about three quarters of them present only once. Germline loops: CDR1 LNHDA, CDR2 SQIVND (reference sequence). The CDR3 consists of 14 residues. J lost 0 bases, V lost 4 bases, and 3 bases had no gene match. Healthy HIV-negative adults with no recent acute infections or vaccinations were recruited as donors. Sequenced: PBMCs. The receptor comes from a woman aged 40 to 50 in good health. Some clones in this sample may be carry-over from other donors' samples. This chain uses TRBV19 with TRBJ2-7; 7 bases are shared with TRBD2. CDR3 amino acids: CASSNLADSYEQYF. The CDR3 nucleotides are TGTGCCAGTAGTAACCTAGCGGACTCCTACGAGCAGTACTTC.